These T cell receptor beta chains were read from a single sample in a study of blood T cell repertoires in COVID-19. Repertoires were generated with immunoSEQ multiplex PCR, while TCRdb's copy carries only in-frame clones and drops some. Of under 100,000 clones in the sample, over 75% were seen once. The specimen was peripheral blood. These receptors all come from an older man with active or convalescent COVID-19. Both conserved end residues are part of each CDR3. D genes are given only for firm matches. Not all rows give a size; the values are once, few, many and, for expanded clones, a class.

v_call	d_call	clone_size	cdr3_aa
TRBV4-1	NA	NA	CASSQESGSGYGYTF
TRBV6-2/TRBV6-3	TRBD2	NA	CASSYLGLAGGYNEQFF
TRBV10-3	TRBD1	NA	CAIAPGQGYGYTF
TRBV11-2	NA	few	CASSLRGGGKETQYF
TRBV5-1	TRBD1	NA	CASSPEATGVGSPLHF
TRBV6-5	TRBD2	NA	CASSYSGGDYEQYF
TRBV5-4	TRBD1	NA	CASSPHRQGPYEQYF
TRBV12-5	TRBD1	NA	CASGLGGQGNGYTF
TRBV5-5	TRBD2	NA	CASSLRLASTDTQYF
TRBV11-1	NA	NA	CASSLTQGRSYEQYF
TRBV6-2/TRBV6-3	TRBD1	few	CASSPFRTGKYEQYF
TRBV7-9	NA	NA	CASSLYTTQVLFF
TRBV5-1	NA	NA	CASSLVNRAQGAFF
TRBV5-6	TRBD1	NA	CASSLALTGGHSPLHF
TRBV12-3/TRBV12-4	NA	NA	CASSRLVGSPLHF
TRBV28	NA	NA	CASNRQGPTNSPLHF
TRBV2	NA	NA	CASSIAAGYTEAFF
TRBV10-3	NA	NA	CAISEKGVNYGYTF
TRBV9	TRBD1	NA	CASSVGQGESPLHF
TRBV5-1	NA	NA	CASSPTPQGGEGKLFF
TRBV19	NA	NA	CASMAREGQPQHF
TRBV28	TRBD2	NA	CASSFASGATKNIQYF
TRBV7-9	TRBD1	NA	CASSLAGTGVSGANVLTF
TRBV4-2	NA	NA	CASSAPQEYTEAFF
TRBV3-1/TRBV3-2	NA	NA	CASSQVSSGGEQYF